These 25 T cell receptor beta chains came from one sample sequenced in a study of blood T cell repertoires in COVID-19. Using immunoSEQ multiplex PCR, the repertoire was profiled, and TCRdb retains in-frame clones only, with some absent. The sample has around 220,000 clones; 85% to 95% are singletons. Sequencing was carried out using PBMCs or T cells enriched from blood (not recorded which). The receptor set was obtained from a woman between 18 and 29 years old who had recovered from COVID-19.

This sequence joins TRBV10-1 and TRBJ2-7; 9 bases are a match to TRBD2. Germline CDR1 WNHNN, CDR2 SYGVQD (reference sequence). J gave up 6 bases and V 4 bases, and 4 bases lay outside the gene matches. The CDR3 consists of 13 residues. CDR3 sequence (DNA): TGCGCCAGCAGTGCTGGCGGGAGGGCCGAGCAGTACTTC. Its protein is CASSAGGRAEQYF.

This rearrangement joins TRBV4-1 to TRBJ2-5, with D possibly TRBD1 on 6 matching bases. CDR3 length equals 15 residues. V was clipped by 6 bases and J by 4 bases, with 18 bases between them. The germline gives CDR1 MGHRA, CDR2 YSYEKL. CDR3 sequence: CASRDLRGGRETQYF. CDR3 bases: TGCGCCAGCAGGGACCTTAGAGGGGGACGAGAGACCCAGTACTTC.

The chain links TRBV19 to TRBJ2-2, with D possibly matching TRBD2 (5 bases). CDR1 and CDR2 from the germline V gene are LNHDA and SQIVND (reference sequence). The CDR3 loop spans 13 amino acids. Trimming cost V 5 bases and J 7 bases, with 11 bases left between them. The CDR3 DNA sequence: TGTGCCAGTAGTTCGGGGAGCGGCGGGGAGCTGTTTTTT. Its translation: CASSSGSGGELFF.

This clone appeared once. This chain joins TRBV6-5 and TRBJ1-6; perhaps TRBD1 as D (6 bases). Germline V gene lookup returns CDR1 MNHEY and CDR2 SVGAGI. V was shortened by 6 bases and J by 4 bases, with 10 bases between the two germline ends. CDR3 length: 14 residues. The CDR3 sequence: CASSTGQYNSPLHF. The CDR3 nucleotides read TGTGCCAGCAGCACTGGACAGTATAATTCACCCCTCCACTTT.

This chain uses TRBV11-2 with TRBJ1-2, with D tentatively TRBD1 (6 bases). Trimming pared 5 bases from V and 7 bases from J, leaving 14 bases between. This CDR3 is 13 amino acids long. Germline V gives CDR1 SGHAT, CDR2 FQNNGV. The CDR3 loop is CASSAQGWSGYTF. The CDR3 bases are TGTGCCAGCAGCGCTCAGGGGTGGAGTGGCTACACCTTC.

The J gene is TRBJ1-2, the V gene TRBV4-2, with D possibly TRBD1 on 5 matching bases. Per germline, CDR1 LGHNA and CDR2 YNFKEQ. The V gene lost 0 bases and the J gene lost 3 bases, with 11 bases spanning the gap. This CDR3 spans 15 amino acids. Here the CDR3 reads CASSQELSRDYGYTF. CDR3 bases: TGTGCCAGCAGCCAAGAGTTATCCAGGGACTATGGCTACACCTTC.

The rearrangement links TRBV7-9 to TRBJ2-2, with TRBD1 matching 7 bases. This CDR3 contains 14 residues. The J segment lost 4 bases and the V segment lost 4 bases, leaving 3 bases of the junction unmatched. Per germline, CDR1 SEHNR and CDR2 FQNEAQ (reference sequence). CDR3 in amino acids: CASSSGTVTGELFF. CDR3 sequence (DNA): TGTGCCAGCAGCTCCGGGACAGTCACCGGGGAGCTGTTTTTT.

This chain joins TRBV5-8 and TRBJ1-6; TRBD1 is a possible D gene (6 bases). Germline CDR1 SGHTS, CDR2 YDEGEE. The CDR3 spans 16 residues. V shed 2 bases and J shed 9 bases, with 18 bases lying between them. CDR3 loop: CASSFKTGSRISPLHF. The CDR3 DNA reads as TGTGCCAGCAGCTTTAAAACAGGGTCCCGTATTTCACCCCTCCACTTT.

This chain uses TRBV5-1 with TRBJ1-1, with D perhaps matching TRBD1 (5 bases). V lost 7 bases and J lost 7, with 17 bases in between. The CDR3 is made up of 13 amino acids. Germline loops: CDR1 SGHRS, CDR2 YFSETQ. The CDR3: CASGPGKGREAFF. The CDR3 region has the DNA TGCGCCAGCGGGCCAGGGAAAGGGCGTGAAGCTTTCTTT.

The rearrangement joins TRBV18 to TRBJ2-3; 8 bases align to TRBD2. The CDR3 is 15 residues long. The J segment lost 6 bases and the V segment lost 6 bases, leaving 11 bases of the junction unmatched. CDR1 KGHSH and CDR2 LQKENI come from the germline V gene. CDR3 coding DNA: TGTGCCAGCTCCCCAGCGGGGGCCTTCTCGGATACGCAGTATTTT. Translated, it gives CASSPAGAFSDTQYF.

The chain uses TRBV3-1 (or the pseudogene TRBV3-2) and TRBJ1-6; D uncertain. The germline V gene encodes CDR1 LGHDT and CDR2 YNNKEL (reference sequence). This CDR3 is 15 amino acids long. The V end lost 4 bases, the J end lost 1 base, and 8 bases lay between the germline ends. CDR3 in DNA: TGTGCCAGCAGCCCAACGGGGTCCTATAATTCACCCCTCCACTTT. It encodes CASSPTGSYNSPLHF.

V is TRBV5-1 and J is TRBJ2-2; D may be TRBD2 (6 bases). The germline V gene encodes CDR1 SGHRS and CDR2 YFSETQ. Trimming removed 4 bases at V and 0 bases at J, with 13 bases between. The CDR3 runs 16 residues. The CDR3 reads CASSHGGAANTGELFF. In DNA, the CDR3 is TGCGCCAGCAGCCACGGGGGAGCTGCGAACACCGGGGAGCTGTTTTTT. Variable domain in full (rest from reference TRBV5-1 and TRBJ2-2): KAGVTQTPRYLIKTRGQQVTLSCSPISGHRSVSWYQQTPGQGLQFLFEYFSETQRNKGNFPGRFSGRQFSNSRSEMNVSTLELGDSALYLCASSHGGAANTGELFFGEGSRLTVL.

The CDR3 sequence is CASSYSAARANNEQFF. CDR3 DNA sequence: TGTGCCAGCAGTTACTCAGCCGCCCGCGCTAACAATGAGCAGTTCTTC. V and J are TRBV6-2 or TRBV6-3 and TRBJ2-1; no reliable D call. The CDR3 has 16 residues. Trimming stripped 0 bases from V and 5 bases from J, with 14 bases between. The germline CDR1 and CDR2 sequences are MNHEY and SVGEGT.

V is TRBV10-3 and J is TRBJ2-2; TRBD2 might be the D (6 bases). Germline assignment: CDR1 ENHRY and CDR2 SYGVKD. V lost 10 bases to trimming and J lost 8 bases, with 20 bases between them. The CDR3 consists of 14 residues. The CDR3 loop reads CATIGTPPRGELFF. The CDR3 coding sequence is TGTGCCACAATCGGGACTCCCCCCCGAGGGGAGCTGTTTTTT.

The rearrangement uses TRBV20-1 and TRBJ1-1; D is ambiguous. There are 13 residues in the CDR3. Trimming took off 3 bases at V and 3 bases at J, with 11 bases between the two ends. Per the germline V gene, CDR1 is DFQATT and CDR2 is SNEGSKA (reference sequence). The CDR3 DNA sequence: TGCAGTGCTAGTTCCCCGGTGGACACTGAAGCTTTCTTT. This codes for CSASSPVDTEAFF.

This chain connects TRBV20-1 to TRBJ2-7; D is undetermined. This CDR3 spans 11 amino acids. Trimming took off 6 bases at V and 6 bases at J, with 12 bases between the two ends. Germline V gene lookup returns CDR1 DFQATT and CDR2 SNEGSKA (reference sequence). The CDR3: CSARSAGEQYF. The CDR3 nucleotides are TGCAGTGCGCGGTCCGCCGGCGAGCAGTACTTC.

This clone was found once. V and J are TRBV2 and TRBJ2-2; a possible D gene is TRBD2 (5 bases). The CDR3 contains 16 residues. Trimming pared 7 bases from V and 0 bases from J, leaving 15 bases between. Germline assignment: CDR1 SNHLY and CDR2 FYNNEI. The CDR3: CASTRSAGANTGELFF. The CDR3, as DNA: TGTGCCAGCACCCGGAGCGCGGGTGCGAACACCGGGGAGCTGTTTTTT.

The rearrangement links TRBV5-1 to TRBJ2-5, with a weak D call TRBD2 (5 bases). The CDR3 totals 14 residues. The germline gives CDR1 SGHRS, CDR2 YFSETQ. The ends were cut back, 1 base at V and 1 base at J, with 8 bases in the middle. CDR3 amino acids: CASSLTGVQETQYF. CDR3 nucleotide sequence: TGCGCCAGCAGCTTGACCGGGGTCCAAGAGACCCAGTACTTC.

CDR3 bases: TGTGCCAGCAGCGTAGAAGCGGTACTCAGCTCCTACAATGAGCAGTTCTTC. This encodes CASSVEAVLSSYNEQFF. The V gene is TRBV9, the J gene TRBJ2-1; D possibly corresponds to TRBD2 (5 bases). Germline V gene data show CDR1 as SGDLS and CDR2 as YYNGEE. Trimming pared 0 bases from V and 0 bases from J, leaving 13 bases between. The CDR3 sequence is 17 residues long. The full variable domain, completed using reference TRBV9 and TRBJ2-1, is DSGVTQTPKHLITATGQRVTLRCSPRSGDLSVYWYQQSLDQGLQFLIQYYNGEERAKGNILERFSAQQFPDLHSELNLSSLELGDSALYFCASSVEAVLSSYNEQFFGPGTRLTVL.

This CDR3 reads CASSHNAGLGTNEKLFF. The CDR3 region has the DNA TGCGCCAGCAGCCACAACGCGGGGCTAGGAACTAATGAAAAACTGTTTTTT. The V call is TRBV4-3, the J call TRBJ1-4; possibly TRBD1 for D (5 bases). Germline V gene lookup returns CDR1 LGHNA and CDR2 YSLEER. The CDR3 consists of 17 residues. Deletions cut 3 bases from V and 1 base from J, with 15 bases between.

This clone was observed a single time. J is TRBJ1-1 and V is TRBV29-1; D is uncertain. The CDR3 is 13 residues long. CDR1 is SQVTM and CDR2 is ANQGSEA in the germline V gene. The germline V and J ends were trimmed by 4 bases and 11 bases, with 20 bases remaining between them. CDR3 DNA sequence: TGCAGCGTTGCCGATACAAGAACCACTATGGCTTTCTTT. It translates to CSVADTRTTMAFF.

The V call is TRBV19, the J call TRBJ1-1, with 10 bases fitting TRBD1. CDR3 length: 14 amino acids. After removal of 2 bases from V and 6 bases from J, the junction contained 3 bases not matched to a gene. Germline loops: CDR1 LNHDA, CDR2 SQIVND (reference sequence). The CDR3 region is CASSIRDRGPEAFF. Here the CDR3 DNA reads TGTGCCAGTAGTATAAGGGACAGGGGACCTGAAGCTTTCTTT.

This chain uses TRBV13 with TRBJ2-7; 11 bases line up with TRBD2. Unmatched junction bases numbered 5, after V lost 5 bases and J lost 2 bases. This CDR3 region has 15 residues. The V gene's germline CDR1 is PRHDT and CDR2 FYEKMQ (reference sequence). The CDR3 loop reads CASSRIAGGPYEQYF. In nucleotides, the CDR3 is TGTGCCAGCAGCAGAATAGCGGGAGGGCCCTACGAGCAGTACTTC.

This clone appeared a single time. The chain joins TRBV19 to TRBJ2-3; D perhaps matches TRBD2 (6 bases). The CDR3 runs 15 residues. CDR1 and CDR2 from the germline V gene are LNHDA and SQIVND (reference sequence). Between the trimmed V and J ends, which lost 3 bases and 5 bases, there was a span of 15 bases. This CDR3 reads CASSIGTATQDTQYF. For the CDR3, the DNA is TGTGCCAGTAGTATCGGGACTGCCACACAAGATACGCAGTATTTT.

V usage is TRBV6-5 and J usage is TRBJ1-2; TRBD1 aligns across 10 bases. This CDR3 has 15 residues. CDR1 MNHEY and CDR2 SVGAGI come from the germline V gene. V shed 5 bases and J 3 bases; nucleotides not matched to a gene: 6. The CDR3 is CASSQGGQGHYGYTF. The CDR3 DNA reads TGTGCCAGCAGTCAGGGGGGACAGGGGCACTATGGCTACACCTTC.